This TCR beta chain is from a study of blood T cell repertoires in COVID-19. Study context: Sample material is recorded as cDNA or gDNA derived from T cells, B-cell-depleted T cells, or PBMCs.

The CDR3 loop spans 14 amino acids. Between the trimmed V and J ends, which lost 7 bases and 4 bases, there was a span of 17 bases. Germline CDR1 is MNHNY and CDR2 is SVGAGI (reference sequence). Measured with immunoSEQ multiplex PCR; TCRdb has only the in-frame clones, and not every one. The sample includes about 140,000 clones, roughly 80% of them seen just once. Sequencing was done on a sample of PBMCs or T cells enriched from blood (not recorded which). The chain joins TRBV6-6 to TRBJ2-7; TRBD2 is a possible D gene (5 bases). The sequence was collected from a man in his forties with acute COVID-19. The CDR3 nucleotides read TGTGCCAGCACCTCCGCGGGTTTGGGGTACGAGCAGTACTTC. It specifies CASTSAGLGYEQYF.